Here is one T cell receptor beta chain with its context. Its target is not known. This specimen comes from a study of T cell repertoires in cytomegalovirus infection. Findings and caveats of the study: Identification of carriers of CMV plus the relevant HLA was performed using cumulative public TCR beta family frequency.

Each CDR3 protein is one row after TCRdb ran MiXCR on the reads. The sample consists of roughly 730,000 distinct CDR3 sequences, roughly 30% of them appearing once. CDR3 length: 13 amino acids. V was pared by 0 bases and J by 10 bases, with 11 bases between. Germline assignment: CDR1 SGHKS and CDR2 YYEKEE (reference sequence). J is TRBJ1-3 and V is TRBV5-5, with D hard to call. This material consisted of cultured PBMCs, taken from culture after CMV antigen stimulation. The sequence derives from a human donor in good health (CMV status not recorded). Some clones in this sample may be carry-over from other donors' samples. CDR3 coding DNA: TGTGCCAGCAGCTTGGGGCCAAGAGAAACCATATATTTT. The encoded protein is CASSLGPRETIYF.